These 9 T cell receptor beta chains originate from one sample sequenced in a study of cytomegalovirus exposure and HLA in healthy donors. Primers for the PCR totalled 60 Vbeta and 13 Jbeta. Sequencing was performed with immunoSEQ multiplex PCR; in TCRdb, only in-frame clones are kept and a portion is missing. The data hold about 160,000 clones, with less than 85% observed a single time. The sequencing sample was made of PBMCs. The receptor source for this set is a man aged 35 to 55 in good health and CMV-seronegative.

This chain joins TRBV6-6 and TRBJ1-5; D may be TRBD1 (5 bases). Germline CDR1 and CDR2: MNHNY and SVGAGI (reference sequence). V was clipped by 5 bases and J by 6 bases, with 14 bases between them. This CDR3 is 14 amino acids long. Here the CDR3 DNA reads TGTGCCAGCAGTCTTGACATGGGGGGTCAGCCCCAGCATTTT. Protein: CASSLDMGGQPQHF.

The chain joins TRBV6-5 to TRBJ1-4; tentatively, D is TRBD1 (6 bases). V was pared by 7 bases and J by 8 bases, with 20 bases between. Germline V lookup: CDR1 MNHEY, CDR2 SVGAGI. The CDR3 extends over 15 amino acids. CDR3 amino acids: CASTKPETGNEKLFF. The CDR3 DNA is TGTGCCAGCACCAAACCGGAGACAGGCAACGAAAAACTGTTTTTT.

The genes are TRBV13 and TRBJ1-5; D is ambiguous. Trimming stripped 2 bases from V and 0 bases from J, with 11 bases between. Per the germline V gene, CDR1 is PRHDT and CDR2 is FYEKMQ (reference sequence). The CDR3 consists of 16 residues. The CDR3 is CASSLRHGYSNQPQHF. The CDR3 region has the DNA TGTGCCAGCAGCTTACGACACGGATATAGCAATCAGCCCCAGCATTTT.

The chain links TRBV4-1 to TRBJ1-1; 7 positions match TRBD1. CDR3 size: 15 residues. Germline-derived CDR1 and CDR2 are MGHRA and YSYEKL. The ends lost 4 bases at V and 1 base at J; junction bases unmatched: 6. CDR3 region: CASSLRTGANTEAFF. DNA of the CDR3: TGCGCCAGCAGCCTGAGGACAGGCGCGAACACTGAAGCTTTCTTT.

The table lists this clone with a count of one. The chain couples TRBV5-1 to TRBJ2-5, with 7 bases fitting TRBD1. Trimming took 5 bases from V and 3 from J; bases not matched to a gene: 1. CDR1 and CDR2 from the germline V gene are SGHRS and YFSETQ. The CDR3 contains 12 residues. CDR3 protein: CASRGTEETQYF. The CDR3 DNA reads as TGCGCCAGCAGGGGGACAGAAGAGACCCAGTACTTC.

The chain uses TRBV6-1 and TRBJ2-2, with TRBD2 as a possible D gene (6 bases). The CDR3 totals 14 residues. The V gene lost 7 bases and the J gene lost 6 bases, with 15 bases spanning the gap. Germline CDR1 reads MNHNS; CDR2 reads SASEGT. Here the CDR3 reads CASNGGEAAGELFF. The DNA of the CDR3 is TGTGCCAGCAACGGGGGTGAGGCCGCCGGGGAGCTGTTTTTT.

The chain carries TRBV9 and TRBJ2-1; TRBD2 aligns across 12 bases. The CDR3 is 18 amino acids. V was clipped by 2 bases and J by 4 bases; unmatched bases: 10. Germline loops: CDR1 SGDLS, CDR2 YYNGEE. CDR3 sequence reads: CASSVNLAGGRSYNEQFF. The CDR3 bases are TGTGCCAGCAGCGTTAACCTAGCGGGGGGGCGGAGTTACAATGAGCAGTTCTTC.

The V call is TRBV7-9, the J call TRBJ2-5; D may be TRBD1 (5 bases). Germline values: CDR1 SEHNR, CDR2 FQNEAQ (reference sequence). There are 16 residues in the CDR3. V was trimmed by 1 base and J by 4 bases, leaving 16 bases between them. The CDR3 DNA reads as TGTGCCAGCAGCTTAGGGTCATCAGGGAAGGGAGAGACCCAGTACTTC. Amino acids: CASSLGSSGKGETQYF. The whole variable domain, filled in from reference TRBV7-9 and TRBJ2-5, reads DTGVSQNPRHKITKRGQNVTFRCDPISEHNRLYWYRQTLGQGPEFLTYFQNEAQLEKSRLLSDRFSAERPKGSFSTLEIQRTEQGDSAMYLCASSLGSSGKGETQYFGPGTRLLVL.

The CDR3 DNA is TGCAGCGTCCGGACAGGGCCCTACGAGCAGTACTTC. The encoded protein is CSVRTGPYEQYF. The V gene is TRBV29-1, the J gene TRBJ2-7; the match to TRBD1 covers 8 bases. Germline lookup yields CDR1 SQVTM and CDR2 ANQGSEA. This CDR3 spans 12 amino acids. Germline trimming cut 6 bases from V and 2 bases from J; bases unmatched to any gene: 3.